The entry below gives a single T cell receptor (beta chain) sequence along with its context. Antigen specificity is unknown. V was shortened by 2 bases and J by 8 bases, with 4 bases between the two germline ends. Germline V gives CDR1 MDHEN, CDR2 SYDVKM. The length of the CDR3 is 12 residues. The sample originates from a study of post-analysis software for immune sequencing data. Study in general: Relapsing-remitting, secondary progressive and progressive-relapsing multiple sclerosis courses were included. Findings of the study overall: With TRBV5-6, TRBV5-1 and TRBV20-1 included, about 5 TRBV segments were more frequent in patients than in controls.

Prepared libraries of TCR beta cDNA carried unique molecular identifiers. When about 0.95 to 10 million T cells were used, they gave roughly 500,000 cDNA molecules. TCRdb analysed the PCR reads with MiXCR anew, one entry per CDR3 protein. The top ten clones hold approximately 1.7% of a sample with roughly 600,000 distinct CDR3 sequences, 44% of them seen once. The sequencing sample was made of blood. This sequence was found in a girl aged 5-17 years with multiple sclerosis. J is TRBJ2-6 and V is TRBV28; D unresolved. The CDR3 nucleotides are TGTGCCAGCAGTTTACCGTCCAACGTCCTGACTTTC. This translates into CASSLPSNVLTF. Full variable domain (rest looked up from reference TRBV28 and TRBJ2-6): DVKVTQSSRYLVKRTGEKVFLECVQDMDHENMFWYRQDPGLGLRLIYFSYDVKMKEKGDIPEGYSVSREKKERFSLILESASTNQTSMYLCASSLPSNVLTFGAGSRLTVL.